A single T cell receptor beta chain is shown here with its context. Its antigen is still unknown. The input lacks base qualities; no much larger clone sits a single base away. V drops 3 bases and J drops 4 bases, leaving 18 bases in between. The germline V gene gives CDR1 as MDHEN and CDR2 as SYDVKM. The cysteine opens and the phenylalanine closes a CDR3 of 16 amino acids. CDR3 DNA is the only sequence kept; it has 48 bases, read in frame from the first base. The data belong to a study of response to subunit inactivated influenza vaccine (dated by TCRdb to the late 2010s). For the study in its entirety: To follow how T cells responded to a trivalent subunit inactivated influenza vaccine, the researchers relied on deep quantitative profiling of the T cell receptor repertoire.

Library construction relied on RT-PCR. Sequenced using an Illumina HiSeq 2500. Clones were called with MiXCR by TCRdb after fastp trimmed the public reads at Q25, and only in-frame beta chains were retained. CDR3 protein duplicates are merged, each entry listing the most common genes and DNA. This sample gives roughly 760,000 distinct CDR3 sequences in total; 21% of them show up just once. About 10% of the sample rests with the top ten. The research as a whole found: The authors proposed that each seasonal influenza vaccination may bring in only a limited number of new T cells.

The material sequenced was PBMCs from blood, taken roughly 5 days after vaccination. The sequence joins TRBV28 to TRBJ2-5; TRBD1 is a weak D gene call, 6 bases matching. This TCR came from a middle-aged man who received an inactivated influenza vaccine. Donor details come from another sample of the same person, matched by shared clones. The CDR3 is CASSLQSQGRRETQYF. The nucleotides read TGTGCCAGCAGTTTGCAAAGTCAGGGGCGCAGAGAGACCCAGTACTTC.